The 21 T cell receptor beta chains below were found in one sample sequenced in a study of regulatory T cells in long-lasting Graves disease. As to time point: persistent/refractory GD, antithyroid drugs over 5 years with positive TRAb. RNA extracted from PBMCs served as the sequencing template. Construction of the TCR beta libraries employed iRepertoire HTBI primers in conjunction with Arm-PCR of CDR3 regions. MiXCR was run by TCRdb on the multiplex PCR reads, yielding one entry per CDR3 protein. Among 300,000 or so distinct CDR3 sequences listed, around a fifth were seen once. Sequences were derived from peripheral blood mononuclear cells (PBMCs), sampled when the disease was refractory, from a patient treated with antithyroid drugs. Receptor source: a female donor with Graves disease.

This clonotype was detected ten times or more. The chain has TRBV28 and TRBJ1-4; D gene ambiguous. The ends were cut back, 10 bases at V and 5 bases at J, with 14 bases in the middle. The CDR3 totals 13 residues. Germline-derived CDR1 and CDR2 are MDHEN and SYDVKM. The CDR3 DNA follows: TGTGCCACCTCGAGACACTTAAATGAAAAACTGTTTTTT. This sequence encodes CATSRHLNEKLFF.

The chain combines TRBV4-2 with TRBJ2-5; D perhaps matches TRBD2 (6 bases). V shed 0 bases and J shed 5 bases, with 10 bases lying between them. The CDR3 has 14 residues. Looked up from germline, CDR1 is LGHNA and CDR2 is YNFKEQ. The CDR3 sequence is CASSQDGGRETQYF. The CDR3 nucleotides are TGTGCCAGCAGCCAAGACGGGGGACGCGAGACCCAGTACTTC.

A remark on this clonotype: A read error may be the cause here, since a much bigger clone is one base away. J is TRBJ1-2 and V is TRBV7-9, with a possible D match to TRBD1 (5 bases). Per germline, CDR1 SEHNR and CDR2 FQNEAQ (reference sequence). CDR3 length equals 13 residues. DNA for the CDR3: TGTGCCAGCGGCTTAGAACAGGAACGTGGCTACACCTTC. Amino acids: CASGLEQERGYTF.

The chain has TRBV4-3 and TRBJ2-4, with 7 bases that match TRBD1. J lost 0 bases, V lost 0 bases, and 8 bases had no gene match. The germline gives CDR1 LGHNA, CDR2 YSLEER. The CDR3 is made up of 18 amino acids. This CDR3 reads CASSQDFRDRLAKNIQYF. In DNA, the CDR3 is TGCGCCAGCAGCCAAGATTTCCGGGACAGATTAGCCAAAAACATTCAGTACTTC.

This clonotype came up many times. This chain joins TRBV28 and TRBJ2-4; 10 bases are shared with TRBD2. The CDR3 sequence is 16 residues long. V was clipped by 5 bases and J by 1 base; unmatched bases: 5. CDR1 and CDR2 from the germline V gene are MDHEN and SYDVKM. CDR3 residues: CASSPGGLAAKNIQYF. The DNA for the CDR3 is TGTGCCAGCAGTCCGGGGGGACTAGCGGCCAAAAACATTCAGTACTTC. The full variable domain, with the rest looked up from reference TRBV28 and TRBJ2-4, is DVKVTQSSRYLVKRTGEKVFLECVQDMDHENMFWYRQDPGLGLRLIYFSYDVKMKEKGDIPEGYSVSREKKERFSLILESASTNQTSMYLCASSPGGLAAKNIQYFGAGTRLSVL.

This clonotype appeared a few times. The chain recombines TRBV27 with TRBJ2-3; unclear D gene. This CDR3 has 15 residues. Trimming cost V 3 bases and J 0 bases, with 10 bases left between them. The germline V gene encodes CDR1 MNHEY and CDR2 SMNVEV (reference sequence). The CDR3 nucleotides read TGTGCCAGCAGTTTGGGCGAGTGGAGCACAGATACGCAGTATTTT. Its translation is CASSLGEWSTDTQYF.

This clonotype was picked up many times. The chain carries TRBV12-3 or TRBV12-4 and TRBJ2-6; a possible D gene is TRBD1 (5 bases). V gave up 3 bases and J gave up 0 bases, with 15 bases separating them. This CDR3 comprises 18 residues. The CDR3 region is CASSLRTQTSSGANVLTF. The CDR3, as DNA: TGTGCCAGCAGTTTGCGGACACAAACAAGCTCTGGGGCCAACGTCCTGACTTTC.

Many counts were recorded for this clonotype. The V gene is TRBV5-1, the J gene TRBJ1-1, with 8 bases matching TRBD1. The CDR3 is 13 residues long. The trim removed 2 bases at V and 8 bases at J, leaving 5 bases unmatched. Germline CDR1 is SGHRS and CDR2 is YFSETQ. CDR3 coding DNA: TGCGCCAGCAGCTTCTCAGGGGGCGGCGAAGCTTTCTTT. Protein sequence: CASSFSGGGEAFF. Drawing the rest from reference TRBV5-1 and TRBJ1-1, the complete variable domain is KAGVTQTPRYLIKTRGQQVTLSCSPISGHRSVSWYQQTPGQGLQFLFEYFSETQRNKGNFPGRFSGRQFSNSRSEMNVSTLELGDSALYLCASSFSGGGEAFFGQGTRLTVV.

This clonotype was recorded many times. The CDR3 DNA is TGTGCCAGCAGTCCGGACAGGGCGGTCGAGACCCAGTACTTC. This encodes CASSPDRAVETQYF. The chain carries TRBV2 and TRBJ2-5; 8 nucleotides match TRBD1. Trimming cost V 5 bases and J 5 bases; bases outside gene matches: 7. The CDR3 is made up of 14 amino acids. Germline V gene lookup returns CDR1 SNHLY and CDR2 FYNNEI.

Comment on this clonotype: One junction end disagrees with the germline gene, perhaps due to a read error. This rearrangement joins TRBV7-2 to TRBJ2-7; TRBD2 agrees at 7 bases. Germline CDR1 and CDR2: SGHTA and FQGNSA. The CDR3 extends over 16 amino acids. Here the CDR3 reads CASSLRPGGGIYEQYF. In nucleotides, the CDR3 is TGTGCCAGCAGCCTTAGGCCTGGCGGGGGTATCTACGAACAGTACTTC.

This clonotype came up many times. The chain uses TRBV7-8 and TRBJ2-2; maybe TRBD2 (6 bases). Germline CDR1 is SGHVS and CDR2 is FQNEAQ. Trimming left V 5 bases short and J 6 bases short, with 13 bases between. The CDR3 is 14 amino acids. The CDR3 here is CASSLIGGAGELFF. DNA for the CDR3: TGTGCCAGCAGCCTAATAGGCGGGGCCGGGGAGCTGTTTTTT.

The V gene is TRBV5-1, the J gene TRBJ1-6; 8 bases are a match to TRBD1. The germline gives CDR1 SGHRS, CDR2 YFSETQ. The CDR3 has 15 amino acids. Losses at the gene ends were 0 bases for V and 9 bases for J; bases not matched to a gene: 5. In DNA, the CDR3 is TGCGCCAGCAGCTTGGGATGGACAGGGACTTCACCCCTCCACTTT. Amino acids: CASSLGWTGTSPLHF.

This clonotype has a count of ten or more. In DNA form, the CDR3 reads TGTGCCAGCAGTTACGAAGGAGGGACTGAAGCTTTCTTT. Amino acids: CASSYEGGTEAFF. The rearrangement links TRBV6-2 or TRBV6-3 to TRBJ1-1; D call uncertain. Germline lookup yields CDR1 MNHEY and CDR2 SVGEGT. Deletions cut 2 bases from V and 5 bases from J, with 9 bases between. The CDR3 totals 13 residues.

A word on this clonotype: A read error may be the cause here, since a much bigger clone is one base away. This sequence joins TRBV18 and TRBJ2-7, with 9 bases matching TRBD1. The CDR3 is 14 residues long. The germline V gene encodes CDR1 KGHSH and CDR2 LQKENI. CDR3 DNA: TGTGCCGGCTCACCACGGGACAGGGCGGACGAGCAGTACTTC. It translates to CAGSPRDRADEQYF.

About this clonotype itself: A far larger clone is just one base off, so this is likely a read error. The conserved phenylalanine or tryptophan normally closing the CDR3 is absent here, so this likely arose from a read error. The chain couples TRBV28 to TRBJ2-5, with D maybe TRBD2 (6 bases). This CDR3 region has 16 residues. Trimming removed 7 bases from V and 3 bases from J, with 21 bases in between. CDR1 is MDHEN and CDR2 is SYDVKM in the germline V gene. This chain's CDR3 is CASNREADGIEETQYL. CDR3 nucleotides: TGTGCCAGCAATAGGGAGGCAGATGGGATCGAAGAGACCCAGTACCTC.

This clonotype was counted ten times or more. The chain is built from TRBV12-3 or TRBV12-4 and TRBJ2-2; TRBD2 might be the D (6 bases). This CDR3 region has 13 residues. V was cut by 11 bases and J by 1 base, with 11 bases left in between. CDR3: CAWGSGNTGELFF. The CDR3 DNA reads TGTGCCTGGGGTAGCGGGAACACCGGGGAGCTGTTTTTT.

V is TRBV9 and J is TRBJ1-3, with D possibly TRBD1 on 6 matching bases. CDR1 SGDLS and CDR2 YYNGEE come from the germline V gene. This CDR3 comprises 17 residues. The V end was cut by 0 bases, the J end by 3 bases, with 16 bases between. CDR3 sequence: CASSVGSGWTVGNTIYF. CDR3 bases: TGTGCCAGCAGCGTAGGTTCCGGTTGGACAGTTGGAAACACCATATATTTT.

Only a few counts were recorded for this clonotype. The gene calls are TRBV5-1 and TRBJ1-6; D perhaps matches TRBD1 (6 bases). Germline loops: CDR1 SGHRS, CDR2 YFSETQ. The V and J ends lost 0 bases and 6 bases respectively, with 10 bases between them. The CDR3 consists of 15 residues. The CDR3 bases are TGCGCCAGCAGCTTGGCCGAACAGGGTAATTCACCCCTCCACTTT. Protein product: CASSLAEQGNSPLHF.

This clonotype has just a few counts. The V and J genes are TRBV5-1 and TRBJ2-5, with D unresolved. V gave up 5 bases and J gave up 1 base, with 12 bases separating them. Germline CDR1 and CDR2: SGHRS and YFSETQ. The CDR3 runs to 14 residues. The CDR3 DNA sequence: TGCGCCAGCAGGAGGTCAGTCCTCCAAGAGACCCAGTACTTC. It encodes CASRRSVLQETQYF.

This clonotype was detected many times. The genes are TRBV2 and TRBJ1-4; D is uncertain. CDR3 size: 13 residues. Germline V CDR1 and CDR2: SNHLY, FYNNEI. The V end was cut by 5 bases, the J end by 6 bases, with 10 bases between. CDR3 amino acids: CASSTVFHEKLFF. The CDR3 DNA follows: TGTGCCAGCAGTACTGTCTTTCATGAAAAACTGTTTTTT.

This clonotype was counted at least ten times. The chain couples TRBV12-3 or TRBV12-4 to TRBJ2-5; 8 bases line up with TRBD1. The V and J ends lost 6 bases and 6 bases, in that order; junction bases with no gene match: 6. CDR3 size: 13 residues. CDR3 sequence reads: CASSQTGAKTQYF. The CDR3 DNA follows: TGTGCCAGCAGCCAGACAGGGGCAAAGACCCAGTACTTC.